One and the same sample provided the 27 T cell receptor beta chains below, sequenced in a study of T cell repertoires in cytomegalovirus infection. MiXCR, applied by TCRdb to the reads, yields one record per CDR3 protein. This sample carries about 140,000 distinct CDR3 sequences, 6.5% of them seen once, and the ten largest clones take about a sixth. The sequencing sample was made of PBMCs. The receptor set was obtained from a human donor in good health (CMV status not recorded). Some clones in this sample may be carry-over from other donors' samples.

In its sample, this clonotype was seen many times. The chain carries TRBV27 and TRBJ1-1; D is ambiguous. CDR1 and CDR2 from the germline V gene are MNHEY and SMNVEV (reference sequence). The CDR3 runs to 14 residues. V gave up 6 bases and J gave up 2 bases, with 13 bases separating them. The CDR3, as DNA: TGTGCCAGCAGCAGAGGTGGGGTTAACACTGAAGCTTTCTTT. This translates into CASSRGGVNTEAFF.

This clonotype was seen repeatedly, ten times or more. The V call is TRBV6-1, the J call TRBJ2-1, with 9 nucleotides matching TRBD1. The germline CDR1 and CDR2 sequences are MNHNS and SASEGT. V lost 4 bases and J lost 2; bases outside the gene matches: 0. This CDR3 region has 14 residues. CDR3 nucleotides: TGTGCCAGCAGTGGGACAGGGGCCTACAATGAGCAGTTCTTC. Its translation: CASSGTGAYNEQFF.

The table lists this clonotype with many counts. The chain is built from TRBV12-5 and TRBJ2-3, with D perhaps TRBD1 (5 bases). Germline V gene lookup returns CDR1 LGHNT and CDR2 FRNRAP. The CDR3 is 12 residues long. The CDR3 DNA reads TGTGCCAGCAGCTTAGCAGGGGATACGCAGTATTTT. It yields the protein CASSLAGDTQYF.

The V gene is TRBV5-1, the J gene TRBJ2-2, with D perhaps being TRBD1 or TRBD2 (5 bases each). The length of the CDR3 is 16 residues. Germline V gene lookup returns CDR1 SGHRS and CDR2 YFSETQ. V was trimmed by 4 bases and J by 1 base, leaving 14 bases between them. The CDR3 here is CASSLAGTGNTGELFF. The CDR3 DNA is TGCGCCAGCAGCCTAGCCGGGACGGGGAACACCGGGGAGCTGTTTTTT.

This clonotype was seen more than once but under ten times. The chain recombines TRBV3-1 with TRBJ2-2; maybe TRBD2 (6 bases). V shed 2 bases and J shed 4 bases, with 14 bases lying between them. This CDR3 has 16 residues. Germline V gene data show CDR1 as LGHDT and CDR2 as YNNKEL (reference sequence). CDR3: CASSQIQGLITGELFF. The CDR3 DNA follows: TGTGCCAGCAGCCAAATCCAGGGACTCATCACCGGGGAGCTGTTTTTT.

This clonotype was detected ten times or more. The gene calls are TRBV6-2 or TRBV6-3 and TRBJ1-5, with D hard to call. The germline gives CDR1 MNHEY, CDR2 SVGEGT. The CDR3 covers 15 residues. V was trimmed by 5 bases and J by 5 bases, leaving 16 bases between them. The DNA for the CDR3 is TGTGCCAGCAGTGCTTGGGCCGTAAACGATCAGCCCCAGCATTTT. This sequence encodes CASSAWAVNDQPQHF.

This clonotype was seen many times. The chain links TRBV7-2 to TRBJ2-3; D is unresolved. V was pared by 4 bases and J by 7 bases, with 15 bases between. CDR1 and CDR2 from the germline V gene are SGHTA and FQGNSA. CDR3 length: 14 residues. This CDR3 reads CASSSRPLYYTQYF. The CDR3 DNA follows: TGTGCCAGCAGCTCCCGCCCCCTTTACTATACGCAGTATTTT.

This clonotype was counted at least ten times. CDR3 DNA sequence: TGTGCCAGCAGCCCAGCTAGGACGCATGGAAACACCATATATTTT. Amino acid sequence: CASSPARTHGNTIYF. The chain employs TRBV7-8 and TRBJ1-3; D remains ambiguous. The germline V and J ends were trimmed by 5 bases and 3 bases, with 14 bases remaining between them. This CDR3 has 15 amino acids. Germline-derived CDR1 and CDR2 are SGHVS and FQNEAQ. Variable domain in full (rest from reference TRBV7-8 and TRBJ1-3): GAGVSQSPRYKVAKRGQDVALRCDPISGHVSLFWYQQALGQGPEFLTYFQNEAQLDKSGLPSDRFFAERPEGSVSTLKIQRTQQEDSAVYLCASSPARTHGNTIYFGEGSWLTVV.

This clonotype was counted between two and nine times. The chain carries TRBV11-1 and TRBJ1-1, with D perhaps TRBD1 (5 bases). V was trimmed by 5 bases and J by 0 bases, leaving 13 bases between them. The CDR3 loop spans 15 amino acids. CDR1 is SGHAT and CDR2 is FQDESV in the germline V gene (reference sequence). CDR3 in DNA: TGTGCCAGCAGCATCCAGGGTAAGATGAACACTGAAGCTTTCTTT. This sequence encodes CASSIQGKMNTEAFF.

This clonotype was seen many times. The genes are TRBV12-3 or TRBV12-4 and TRBJ1-5, with 10 bases fitting TRBD1. Germline trimming cut 6 bases from V and 5 bases from J; bases unmatched to any gene: 10. This CDR3 region has 16 residues. The CDR3 DNA sequence: TGTGCCAGCAGCCCCCGCGGACAGGGGGGAGATCAGCCCCAGCATTTT. Protein product: CASSPRGQGGDQPQHF.

This clonotype was picked up many times. The CDR3 bases are TGTGCCTCTCGTCAGAGGAACACTGAAGCTTTCTTT. This translates into CASRQRNTEAFF. V usage is TRBV12-3 or TRBV12-4 and J usage is TRBJ1-1; D ambiguous. V lost 11 bases and J 1 base, leaving 11 bases between the germline ends. This CDR3 comprises 12 residues.

The table lists this clonotype with many counts. The CDR3 protein is CASSPRSGTPSGQPQHF. The CDR3 nucleotides read TGTGCCAGCTCGCCCAGATCCGGGACACCCAGCGGTCAGCCCCAGCATTTT. The J gene is TRBJ1-5, the V gene TRBV18; tentatively, D is TRBD1 (6 bases). The V end was cut by 6 bases, the J end by 6 bases, with 24 bases between. The CDR3 totals 17 residues. CDR1 KGHSH and CDR2 LQKENI come from the germline V gene.

The rearrangement uses TRBV7-9 and TRBJ1-5, with 10 bases identical to TRBD1. There are 15 residues in the CDR3. Germline V CDR1 and CDR2: SEHNR, FQNEAQ (reference sequence). J was trimmed by 7 bases and V by 1 base; bases with no gene match: 4. The DNA for the CDR3 is TGTGCCAGCAGCTTAGTAGGGACAGGGGCACAGCCCCAGCATTTT. It specifies CASSLVGTGAQPQHF.

The table lists this clonotype with many counts. The chain couples TRBV12-3 or TRBV12-4 to TRBJ2-2; TRBD2 matches 8 bases. The CDR3 is made up of 14 amino acids. Losses at the gene ends were 6 bases for V and 6 bases for J; bases not matched to a gene: 6. DNA of the CDR3: TGTGCCAGCAGCCGGGGGCGGGGGGCCGGGGAGCTGTTTTTT. The encoded protein is CASSRGRGAGELFF.

The chain carries TRBV7-9 and TRBJ1-6; D is ambiguous. Germline CDR1 and CDR2: SEHNR and FQNEAQ (reference sequence). The V end was cut by 1 base, the J end by 5 bases, with 12 bases between. The CDR3 consists of 16 residues. The CDR3 sequence is CASSLGSITHNSPLHF. The DNA of the CDR3 is TGTGCCAGCAGCTTAGGAAGCATTACACATAATTCACCCCTCCACTTT.

J is TRBJ2-5 and V is TRBV2, with no clear D. CDR1 SNHLY and CDR2 FYNNEI come from the germline V gene. With 3 bases removed from V and 4 bases from J, the gap between germline ends came to 9 bases. The CDR3 extends over 13 amino acids. CDR3 in amino acids: CASSDVRTETQYF. For the CDR3, the DNA is TGTGCCAGCAGTGACGTTCGAACAGAGACCCAGTACTTC.

This clonotype was seen only a few times. This chain joins TRBV18 and TRBJ1-1; D is uncertain. This CDR3 has 12 residues. Germline-derived CDR1 and CDR2 are KGHSH and LQKENI. V was trimmed by 3 bases and J by 7 bases, leaving 9 bases between them. The DNA of the CDR3 is TGTGCCAGCTCACCCGGCAGCATTGAAGCTTTCTTT. Its translation: CASSPGSIEAFF.

CDR3: CANREDPGLASYNEQFF. The CDR3 coding sequence is TGTGCCAATAGAGAGGATCCGGGACTAGCTTCCTACAATGAGCAGTTCTTC. This sequence joins TRBV6-1 and TRBJ2-1, with 9 bases aligning to TRBD2. Germline CDR1 reads MNHNS; CDR2 reads SASEGT. The CDR3 covers 17 residues. V was pared by 10 bases and J by 1 base, with 14 bases of the junction left unmatched.

The V and J genes are TRBV10-3 and TRBJ2-5, with 9 positions matching TRBD1. J was trimmed by 3 bases and V by 6 bases; bases with no gene match: 5. The CDR3 has 14 amino acids. Germline CDR1 ENHRY, CDR2 SYGVKD. The CDR3 DNA reads as TGTGCCATCAGCCGACAGGGGGAGAAAGAGACCCAGTACTTC. Residues: CAISRQGEKETQYF.

There are many counts of this clonotype. The gene calls are TRBV7-2 and TRBJ2-2; D is unclear. V lost 1 base, J lost 6 bases, and 6 bases lay in between. Germline V lookup: CDR1 SGHTA, CDR2 FQGNSA. The CDR3 covers 13 residues. The CDR3, as DNA: TGTGCCAGCAGCTTAGATTTCGCCGGGGAGCTGTTTTTT. It is translated as CASSLDFAGELFF.

This clonotype was detected many times. The rearrangement uses TRBV5-1 and TRBJ1-1, with D possibly being TRBD1 (6 bases). Germline V gene sequence: CDR1 SGHRS, CDR2 YFSETQ. This CDR3 spans 15 amino acids. V dropped 0 bases and J dropped 8 bases, with 17 bases sitting between them. CDR3 region: CASSLDGTRTEEAFF. CDR3 DNA sequence: TGCGCCAGCAGCTTGGACGGGACTCGGACAGAAGAAGCTTTCTTT. Based on the CDR3 plus reference TRBV5-1 and TRBJ1-1, the full variable domain is KAGVTQTPRYLIKTRGQQVTLSCSPISGHRSVSWYQQTPGQGLQFLFEYFSETQRNKGNFPGRFSGRQFSNSRSEMNVSTLELGDSALYLCASSLDGTRTEEAFFGQGTRLTVV.

This clonotype was picked up many times. The V gene is TRBV20-1, the J gene TRBJ2-7; D is undetermined. V lost 3 bases and J 2 bases, leaving 8 bases between the germline ends. Germline CDR1 is DFQATT and CDR2 is SNEGSKA (reference sequence). This CDR3 spans 12 amino acids. The DNA of the CDR3 is TGCAGTGCTAGTAACAGCCCCTACGAGCAGTACTTC. Translated: CSASNSPYEQYF.

This chain uses TRBV29-1 with TRBJ2-7, with 8 bases matching TRBD1. Germline V gene data show CDR1 as SQVTM and CDR2 as ANQGSEA. The CDR3 spans 13 residues. V lost 0 bases and J lost 9; bases outside the gene matches: 7. CDR3 DNA sequence: TGCAGCGTTGAAGACCCGACAGGGGCGGTGCAGTACTTC. This encodes CSVEDPTGAVQYF.

This chain links TRBV30 with TRBJ1-6; D is possibly TRBD1 (5 bases). CDR1 and CDR2 (germline): GTSNPN, SVGIG (reference sequence). Trimming took off 0 bases at V and 7 bases at J, with 19 bases between the two ends. CDR3 length: 17 amino acids. The CDR3 coding sequence is TGTGCCTGGAGTGTATACCGTAGCGGGGACCTGAATTCACCCCTCCACTTT. This encodes CAWSVYRSGDLNSPLHF.

This clonotype was recorded many times. The rearrangement uses TRBV19 and TRBJ1-6, with D possibly matching TRBD1 (5 bases). The CDR3 is made up of 15 amino acids. From germline, CDR1 is LNHDA and CDR2 SQIVND (reference sequence). V lost 7 bases and J 7 bases, leaving 17 bases between the germline ends. This CDR3 is CASTERWGLNSPLHF. The CDR3 coding sequence is TGTGCCAGTACCGAGCGGTGGGGCCTGAATTCACCCCTCCACTTT.

This clonotype has a handful of counts. The chain joins TRBV28 to TRBJ2-5, with 8 bases aligning to TRBD2. This CDR3 is built from 13 residues. With V trimmed by 6 bases and J by 2 bases, 2 bases remained unmatched. Germline lookup yields CDR1 MDHEN and CDR2 SYDVKM. CDR3 sequence (DNA): TGTGCCAGCAGCGGGGGGGGTCAAGAGACCCAGTACTTC. It yields the protein CASSGGGQETQYF. The complete variable domain, with remaining parts taken from reference TRBV28 and TRBJ2-5, reads DVKVTQSSRYLVKRTGEKVFLECVQDMDHENMFWYRQDPGLGLRLIYFSYDVKMKEKGDIPEGYSVSREKKERFSLILESASTNQTSMYLCASSGGGQETQYFGPGTRLLVL.

This chain connects TRBV2 to TRBJ1-2, with a tentative D call TRBD1 (6 bases). Germline CDR1 reads SNHLY; CDR2 reads FYNNEI. V lost 5 bases, J lost 7 bases, and 23 bases lay in between. This CDR3 is built from 16 residues. Written as DNA, the CDR3 is TGTGCCAGCAGTCTAGAGACAGGCACGAACGGGGGTGGCTACACCTTC. Translated: CASSLETGTNGGGYTF.